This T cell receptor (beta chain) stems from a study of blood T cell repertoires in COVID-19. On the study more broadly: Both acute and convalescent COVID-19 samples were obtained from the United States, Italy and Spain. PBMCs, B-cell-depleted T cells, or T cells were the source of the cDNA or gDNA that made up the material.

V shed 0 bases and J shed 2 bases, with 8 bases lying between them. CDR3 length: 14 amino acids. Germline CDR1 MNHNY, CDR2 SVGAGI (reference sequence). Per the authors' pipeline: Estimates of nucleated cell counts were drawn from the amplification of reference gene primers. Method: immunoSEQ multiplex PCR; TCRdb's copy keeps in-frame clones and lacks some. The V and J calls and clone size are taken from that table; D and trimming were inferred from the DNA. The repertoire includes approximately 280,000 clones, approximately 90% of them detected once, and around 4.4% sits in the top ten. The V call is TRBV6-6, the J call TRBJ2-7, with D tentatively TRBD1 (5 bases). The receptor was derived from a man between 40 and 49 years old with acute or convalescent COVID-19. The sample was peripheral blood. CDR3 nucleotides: TGTGCCAGCAGTTACTCGGGGCCAGCCTACGAGCAGTACTTC. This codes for CASSYSGPAYEQYF.